The clone carrying this TCR beta chain was found a few times. Its antigen is undetermined. V trimming: 5 bases; J trimming: 7 bases; junction bases outside the gene matches: 8. The germline V gene encodes CDR1 SGHNT and CDR2 YENEEA. The CDR3 runs 13 residues. The sample is drawn from a study of shared clonotypes between healthy human individuals. Study-level results: Only a few donors were included, so the genetic and exposure-history diversity represented was limited. The sole specimen, blood, was sampled, and tissue repertoires likely differ.

At a deep level, the assay was run. Researchers divided each subset's genomic DNA evenly across several immunoSEQ plates. TCRdb keeps only in-frame clones here, not all; method: immunoSEQ multiplex PCR. This sample has 2 million or so clones, with 90% to 95% found just once. This chain connects TRBV11-3 to TRBJ2-7, with TRBD1 matching 7 bases. Sequenced material: naive CD4+ T cells sorted from blood. This sample's subset: CD45RA+ positively selected. This receptor was identified in a man aged 18 to 30 in good health. DNA of the CDR3: TGTGCCAGCAGCGAACAGGGGCAGGGAGAGCAGTACTTC. Amino acids: CASSEQGQGEQYF.